The source of this T cell receptor (beta chain) is a study of Ad26.COV2.S vaccination and SARS-CoV-2 variants. About this clone: Its specificity is unknown.

Treatment: approximately 18 received Ad26.COV2.S at low or high dose, single or two shots; five or six received placebo; per-sample allocation not given. Samples analyzed were those drawn on day 63 after the first vaccine or placebo injection. It was Wuhan-strain SARS-CoV-2 spike that the Ad26 vaccine vector expressed. Regarding the study as a whole: People who got the vaccine or the placebo had similar non-spike TCR breadth. Estimates derived from TCR breadth and depth analyses may have underestimated total T cell responses.

TCRdb's copy holds only in-frame clones and misses some; the assay was immunoSEQ multiplex PCR. The sample yields 200,000 to 250,000 clones, around nine tenths seen once. The specimen comprised peripheral blood, sampled in a trial of Ad26.COV2.S vaccine versus placebo. This clonotype was obtained from a person between 18 and 65 years old who received the Ad26.COV2.S COVID-19 vaccine or a placebo.

The CDR3 DNA sequence: TGTGCCAGCAGTTCGGGACAGCCACGGCAGTACTTC. Residues: CASSSGQPRQYF. The chain recombines TRBV12-3 or TRBV12-4 with TRBJ2-7; 7 bases align to TRBD1. With V trimmed by 4 bases and J by 9 bases, 6 bases remained unmatched. The CDR3 length is 12 residues.